The present T cell receptor (delta chain) was sequenced within a study of γδ T cells in repeated Plasmodium falciparum infection. Turning to the study itself: Malian children with intense seasonal malaria exposure were compared with matched Australian children. Each infection was followed by sampling at 21 days, plus baseline and some pre-infection draws.

TCRdb reanalysed the multiplex PCR reads with CATT. Here the sample spans 93,000 or so delta-chain clones, 0.95% to 1% being singletons. Flow sorting of PBMC yielded separate Vgamma9/Vdelta2+ and Vdelta2-negative gammadelta T cell populations for bulk repertoire analysis. This clone occurred many times. Its cognate antigen is unknown. TCRdb pairs this DNA with a much larger clone's protein that differs at residue 5, likely a read error; the protein shown was translated from the DNA. The CDR3 has 20 amino acids. V was clipped by 4 bases and J by 0 bases, with 27 bases between them. Germline V gene lookup returns CDR1 TSWWSYY and CDR2 QGS. Findings and caveats of the study: Compared with Australian children, Malian Vdelta2-negative repertoires seemed more clonal, less diverse, less shared. One small rural Malian village, predominantly a single ethnic group, supplied the cohort.

The sample consisted of gamma-delta T cells from blood. This rearrangement joins TRDV1 to TRDJ1; unclear D gene. Germline matching of the DNA provided the J gene here, since TCRdb leaves it blank. This receptor was obtained from a pool of human donors (malaria-infected and uninfected, not separated). In nucleotides, the CDR3 is TGTGCTCTTGGGGGACCCGCAACTCAGGTAGTGATGGCGTACACCGATAAACTCATCTTT. It yields the protein CALGGPATQVVMAYTDKLIF.